Presented here are 24 T cell receptor beta chains from one specimen sequenced in a study of cytotoxic CD8 clonotypes in ibrutinib-treated CLL. Repertoires were generated with immunoSEQ multiplex PCR, while TCRdb's copy carries only in-frame clones and drops some. The table shows 150,000 to 200,000 clones, with 70% to 85% occurring only once. Sequenced material: PBMCs, taken after 12 months of ibrutinib treatment. These receptors were taken from a human donor with chronic lymphocytic leukemia.

This clone appeared a few times. The chain carries TRBV23-1 and TRBJ1-5; no clear D gene. TRBV23-1 is an ORF, with its function uncertain. V dropped 4 bases and J dropped 4 bases, with 8 bases sitting between them. The CDR3 spans 13 residues. The CDR3 bases are TGCGCCAGCAGTCTTCGGGGAAATCAGCCCCAGCATTTT. Its translation is CASSLRGNQPQHF.

V and J are TRBV4-3 and TRBJ1-5; D is perhaps TRBD1 (6 bases). This CDR3 has 16 amino acids. Deletions cut 0 bases from V and 4 bases from J, with 13 bases between. Germline-derived CDR1 and CDR2 are LGHNA and YSLEER. The CDR3 DNA reads TGCGCCAGCAGCCAAGATACGGGTACAGGGAATCAGCCCCAGCATTTT. Protein sequence: CASSQDTGTGNQPQHF.

J is TRBJ2-3 and V is TRBV28; 8 bases are shared with TRBD2. CDR1 and CDR2 (germline): MDHEN, SYDVKM. The CDR3 is 15 residues long. The trim removed 11 bases at V and 3 bases at J, leaving 13 bases unmatched. The DNA for the CDR3 is TGTGCCGGGCAGCCAGCGGGAGCAGGTACAGATACGCAGTATTTT. Protein: CAGQPAGAGTDTQYF.

The genes are TRBV19 and TRBJ2-1; possibly TRBD2 for D (6 bases). The CDR3 is 17 residues long. The germline CDR1 and CDR2 sequences are LNHDA and SQIVND (reference sequence). V was clipped by 4 bases and J by 5 bases, with 21 bases between them. CDR3 sequence: CASSKPGVMRGDNEQFF. The CDR3 bases are TGTGCCAGTAGTAAACCGGGGGTAATGCGTGGGGACAATGAGCAGTTCTTC. The complete variable domain, with remaining parts taken from reference TRBV19 and TRBJ2-1, reads DGGITQSPKYLFRKEGQNVTLSCEQNLNHDAMYWYRQDPGQGLRLIYYSQIVNDFQKGDIAEGYSVSREKKESFPLTVTSAQKNPTAFYLCASSKPGVMRGDNEQFFGPGTRLTVL.

The chain couples TRBV28 to TRBJ1-5; D is uncertain. Per germline, CDR1 MDHEN and CDR2 SYDVKM. The CDR3 is 19 amino acids. V was pared by 7 bases and J by 0 bases, with 25 bases between. The CDR3 is CASNPFLFLDDGSNQPQHF. DNA of the CDR3: TGTGCCAGCAACCCGTTTCTGTTTCTGGACGACGGTAGCAATCAGCCCCAGCATTTT. The complete variable domain, with remaining parts taken from reference TRBV28 and TRBJ1-5, reads DVKVTQSSRYLVKRTGEKVFLECVQDMDHENMFWYRQDPGLGLRLIYFSYDVKMKEKGDIPEGYSVSREKKERFSLILESASTNQTSMYLCASNPFLFLDDGSNQPQHFGDGTRLSIL.

The chain combines TRBV18 with TRBJ2-3, with 9 bases that match TRBD2. The CDR3 has 14 residues. Germline trimming cut 5 bases from V and 3 bases from J; bases unmatched to any gene: 3. Germline values: CDR1 KGHSH, CDR2 LQKENI. CDR3 sequence (DNA): TGTGCCAGCTCAGCGGGAGGGGGAACAGATACGCAGTATTTT. This translates into CASSAGGGTDTQYF.

The chain recombines TRBV10-3 with TRBJ1-2; 8 nucleotides align to TRBD1. There are 13 residues in the CDR3. Germline lookup yields CDR1 ENHRY and CDR2 SYGVKD. V dropped 2 bases and J dropped 7; count of bases not matched to a gene: 3. CDR3 sequence: CAISEDRGLGYTF. The DNA of the CDR3 is TGTGCCATCAGTGAGGACAGGGGTCTTGGCTACACCTTC.

The J gene is TRBJ2-7, the V gene TRBV28; D is unresolved. The CDR3 totals 11 residues. CDR1 and CDR2 from the germline V gene are MDHEN and SYDVKM. The ends were cut back, 6 bases at V and 4 bases at J, with 7 bases in the middle. In DNA form, the CDR3 reads TGTGCCAGCAGAGGGTTATACGAGCAGTACTTC. Its translation: CASRGLYEQYF.

The chain couples TRBV11-2 to TRBJ2-5; 10 bases match TRBD2. The CDR3 loop spans 14 amino acids. CDR1 is SGHAT, CDR2 FQNNGV, per germline. The trim removed 6 bases at V and 2 bases at J, leaving 3 bases unmatched. In DNA, the CDR3 is TGTGCCAGCAGACTAGCGGGAAGACAAGAGACCCAGTACTTC. This sequence encodes CASRLAGRQETQYF.

V and J are TRBV4-3 and TRBJ1-2; D is ambiguous. V shed 0 bases and J shed 3 bases, with 11 bases lying between them. Germline V gene sequence: CDR1 LGHNA, CDR2 YSLEER. The CDR3 sequence is 15 residues long. The CDR3 coding sequence is TGCGCCAGCAGCCAAGACGACGTACCTGACTATGGCTACACCTTC. Amino acids: CASSQDDVPDYGYTF.

The V and J genes are TRBV7-2 and TRBJ1-5; D is undetermined. From germline, CDR1 is SGHTA and CDR2 FQGNSA. CDR3 length equals 13 residues. V lost 1 base and J 3 bases, leaving 4 bases between the germline ends. CDR3 residues: CASSLDANQPQHF. The CDR3 bases are TGTGCCAGCAGCTTAGATGCCAATCAGCCCCAGCATTTT. Drawing the rest from reference TRBV7-2 and TRBJ1-5, the complete variable domain is GAGVSQSPSNKVTEKGKDVELRCDPISGHTALYWYRQSLGQGLEFLIYFQGNSAPDKSGLPSDRFSAERTGGSVSTLTIQRTQQEDSAVYLCASSLDANQPQHFGDGTRLSIL.

V usage is TRBV21-1 and J usage is TRBJ2-7. TRBV21-1 is a pseudogene. The CDR3 totals 14 residues. CDR3 sequence reads: CASSKEVSTDEQYF. CDR3 DNA: TGTGCCAGCAGCAAAGAGGTTAGTACGGACGAGCAGTACTTC.

In this sample, this clone turned up once. CDR3 DNA sequence: TGTGCCAGCAGCTTAAACAGGGGAAACATTCAGTACTTC. Translated, it gives CASSLNRGNIQYF. This chain connects TRBV7-8 to TRBJ2-4; 7 positions match TRBD1. The CDR3 spans 13 residues. V lost 2 bases, J lost 6 bases, and 1 base stayed unmatched. In germline, CDR1 is SGHVS, CDR2 FQNEAQ.

This clone was found a few times. J is TRBJ1-4 and V is TRBV19, with D unresolved. CDR1 is LNHDA, CDR2 SQIVND, per germline (reference sequence). This CDR3 contains 14 residues. Trimming took off 7 bases at V and 11 bases at J, with 20 bases between the two ends. The CDR3 DNA reads as TGTGCCAGTATTGGGTTGTGGCTCAACGGGAAACTGTTTTTT. This sequence encodes CASIGLWLNGKLFF.

The chain carries TRBV9 and TRBJ2-2; D gene ambiguous. Germline V gene sequence: CDR1 SGDLS, CDR2 YYNGEE. The CDR3 has 16 residues. Trimming removed 0 bases from V and 0 bases from J, with 9 bases in between. CDR3 loop: CASSVGGYANTGELFF. DNA for the CDR3: TGTGCCAGCAGCGTAGGGGGATACGCGAACACCGGGGAGCTGTTTTTT.

This chain joins TRBV18 and TRBJ2-3; 10 bases map to TRBD2. This CDR3 comprises 16 residues. Germline lookup yields CDR1 KGHSH and CDR2 LQKENI. The trim removed 2 bases at V and 4 bases at J, leaving 6 bases unmatched. The CDR3 bases are TGTGCCAGCTCACCATCAGGACTAGCGGTACCAGATACGCAGTATTTT. Amino acids: CASSPSGLAVPDTQYF. The full variable domain, with the rest looked up from reference TRBV18 and TRBJ2-3, is NAGVMQNPRHLVRRRGQEARLRCSPMKGHSHVYWYRQLPEEGLKFMVYLQKENIIDESGMPKERFSAEFPKEGPSILRIQQVVRGDSAAYFCASSPSGLAVPDTQYFGPGTRLTVL.

This chain uses TRBV5-1 with TRBJ2-5; no clear D. This CDR3 has 14 residues. The germline gives CDR1 SGHRS, CDR2 YFSETQ. Trimming pared 5 bases from V and 1 base from J, leaving 12 bases between. The DNA for the CDR3 is TGCGCCAGCAGACTGCTGGAATCCCAAGAGACCCAGTACTTC. This gives the protein CASRLLESQETQYF.

The genes are TRBV4-2 and TRBJ2-7; no definite D call. Germline lookup yields CDR1 LGHNA and CDR2 YNFKEQ. V was clipped by 0 bases and J by 4 bases, with 10 bases between them. CDR3 size: 14 residues. CDR3 DNA: TGTGCCAGCAGCCAAGATAGAACCCAGTACGAGCAGTACTTC. Protein product: CASSQDRTQYEQYF.

V gene TRBV19 combines with J gene TRBJ2-7, with a possible D match to TRBD1 (5 bases). Looked up from germline, CDR1 is LNHDA and CDR2 is SQIVND (reference sequence). Trimming pared 10 bases from V and 4 bases from J, leaving 23 bases between. The CDR3 runs to 15 residues. The CDR3 loop reads CATKRSFDSVYEQYF. In nucleotides, the CDR3 is TGTGCCACCAAACGGTCTTTTGACAGTGTTTACGAGCAGTACTTC.

The V and J genes are TRBV2 and TRBJ2-3; D perhaps matches TRBD2 (5 bases). V was cut by 6 bases and J by 6 bases, with 13 bases left in between. Germline CDR1 is SNHLY and CDR2 is FYNNEI. The CDR3 has 13 residues. The CDR3 DNA follows: TGTGCCAGCAGGGGGATCCCGGGGGATACGCAGTATTTT. Amino acid sequence: CASRGIPGDTQYF.

The chain recombines TRBV18 with TRBJ1-2, with TRBD1 as a possible D gene (6 bases). Looked up from germline, CDR1 is KGHSH and CDR2 is LQKENI. The CDR3 has 14 residues. Trimming left V 3 bases short and J 3 bases short, with 11 bases between. CDR3 DNA: TGTGCCAGCTCACCCAGGGAGGGGGACTATGGCTACACCTTC. It is translated as CASSPREGDYGYTF.

V and J are TRBV28 and TRBJ1-2, with D unresolved. Trimming took off 8 bases at V and 2 bases at J, with 12 bases between the two ends. Per the germline V gene, CDR1 is MDHEN and CDR2 is SYDVKM. This CDR3 has 13 residues. CDR3 in amino acids: CASSGWVNYGYTF. The DNA of the CDR3 is TGTGCCAGCTCGGGCTGGGTGAACTATGGCTACACCTTC.

V usage is TRBV5-6 and J usage is TRBJ2-7; D ambiguous. The CDR3 is 11 residues long. Germline CDR1 is SGHDT and CDR2 is YYEEEE. V was shortened by 2 bases and J by 3 bases, with 3 bases between the two germline ends. In DNA, the CDR3 is TGTGCCAGCAGCTTCGGCTACGAGCAGTACTTC. Translation: CASSFGYEQYF.

J is TRBJ2-3 and V is TRBV7-2, with D possibly TRBD1 on 6 matching bases. The CDR3 sequence is 14 residues long. V was trimmed by 5 bases and J by 2 bases, leaving 11 bases between them. Germline values: CDR1 SGHTA, CDR2 FQGNSA. CDR3 in DNA: TGTGCCAGCAGCCTACAGGGCCTCACAGATACGCAGTATTTT. As protein: CASSLQGLTDTQYF. Together with reference TRBV7-2 and TRBJ2-3, the CDR3 gives the full variable domain: GAGVSQSPSNKVTEKGKDVELRCDPISGHTALYWYRQSLGQGLEFLIYFQGNSAPDKSGLPSDRFSAERTGGSVSTLTIQRTQQEDSAVYLCASSLQGLTDTQYFGPGTRLTVL.